A selection of T cell receptor beta chains follows, all from one sample in a study of blood T cell repertoires in COVID-19. TCRdb keeps only in-frame clones here, not all; method: immunoSEQ multiplex PCR. The table lists roughly 360,000 clones, around 87% of them singletons, with around 1.3% in the top ten. Specimen: PBMCs or T cells enriched from blood (not recorded which). These receptors came from a young man who had recovered from COVID-19. Both conserved end residues are part of each CDR3. The D gene is left open where the match is weak. Not every row has a clone size; where given, it reads once, few, many or a size class.

D gene,J gene,clone size,V gene,CDR3 protein,CDR3 DNA
-,TRBJ2-3,-,TRBV2,CASSTRDWYTDTQYF,TGTGCCAGCAGTACCCGGGACTGGTACACAGATACGCAGTATTTT
TRBD1,TRBJ1-5,-,TRBV19,CASSASGTGWGNQPQHF,TGTGCCAGTAGTGCCTCCGGGACAGGTTGGGGCAATCAGCCCCAGCATTTT
-,TRBJ1-1,-,TRBV19,CASSHGGYEAFF,TGTGCCAGTAGCCACGGGGGATACGAAGCTTTCTTT
-,TRBJ2-5,-,TRBV7-2,CASSQTLGGQETQYF,TGTGCCAGCAGCCAAACGTTGGGAGGTCAAGAGACCCAGTACTTC
-,TRBJ2-2,-,TRBV10-3,CAISPGQNTGELFF,TGTGCCATCAGTCCGGGACAAAACACCGGGGAGCTGTTTTTT
TRBD2,TRBJ2-7,-,TRBV5-4,CASRRQAGGSGEQYF,TGTGCCAGCCGGAGGCAAGCGGGGGGATCAGGGGAGCAGTACTTC
TRBD1,TRBJ2-7,-,TRBV2,CASIGDRVTYDQYF,TGTGCCAGCATCGGGGACAGGGTTACATACGATCAGTACTTC
TRBD2,TRBJ2-7,-,TRBV7-6,CASSDTSGGAYEQYF,TGTGCCAGCAGCGATACTAGCGGGGGGGCCTACGAGCAGTACTTC
-,TRBJ1-4,-,TRBV30,CAWSGQVGEKLFF,TGTGCCTGGAGTGGTCAGGTTGGTGAAAAACTGTTTTTT
-,TRBJ2-7,once,TRBV5-5,CASSFRVGDTYEQYF,TGTGCCAGCAGCTTCAGAGTAGGAGATACCTACGAGCAGTACTTC
TRBD2,TRBJ2-1,-,TRBV20-1,CSASRLLTSGGYEQFF,TGCAGTGCTAGTCGCCTACTGACTAGCGGGGGCTATGAGCAGTTCTTC
TRBD1,TRBJ1-1,-,TRBV10-3,CATSLGQGNTEAFF,TGTGCCACGAGCCTCGGACAGGGGAACACTGAAGCTTTCTTT
TRBD2,TRBJ2-1,-,TRBV9,CASSGTSGGDEQFF,TGTGCCAGCAGCGGGACTAGCGGGGGTGATGAGCAGTTCTTC
-,TRBJ1-1,-,TRBV20-1,CSASGGLNTEAFF,TGCAGTGCTAGTGGGGGGCTGAACACTGAAGCTTTCTTT
-,TRBJ1-2,few,TRBV18,CASSPGPLLANYGYTF,TGTGCCAGCTCACCCGGTCCTCTCCTAGCTAACTATGGCTACACCTTC
TRBD2,TRBJ2-5,-,TRBV9,CASSWEGTHQETQYF,TGTGCCAGCAGCTGGGAGGGAACCCACCAAGAGACCCAGTACTTC
TRBD1,TRBJ1-2,-,TRBV5-1,CASRMWSGTGSWYGYTF,TGCGCCAGCAGGATGTGGTCCGGGACAGGGTCGTGGTATGGCTACACCTTC
-,TRBJ1-2,-,TRBV5-5,CASSLGGQGYGYTF,TGTGCCAGCAGCTTGGGGGGGCAAGGTTATGGCTACACCTTC
-,TRBJ2-2,-,TRBV27,CASSRLNTGELFF,TGTGCCAGCAGTCGTCTTAACACCGGGGAGCTGTTTTTT
-,TRBJ1-5,once,TRBV18,CASSISGNQPQHF,TGTGCCAGCTCGATCTCAGGGAATCAGCCCCAGCATTTT
-,TRBJ2-7,-,TRBV4-1,CASSHGPGRETYEQYF,TGCGCCAGCAGCCATGGACCGGGACGGGAGACCTACGAGCAGTACTTC
TRBD2,TRBJ2-7,-,TRBV7-9,CASSQTGTRYEQYF,TGTGCCAGCAGCCAAACCGGGACTAGGTACGAGCAGTACTTC
-,TRBJ1-1,-,TRBV5-5,CASSLQGYTEAFF,TGTGCCAGCAGCTTGCAGGGTTACACTGAAGCTTTCTTT
-,TRBJ1-6,-,TRBV7-3,CASSSHPQNSTTYNSPLHF,TGTGCCAGCAGCTCCCACCCCCAGAACTCAACTACTTATAATTCACCCCTCCACTTT
TRBD1,TRBJ2-5,-,TRBV5-1,CASSLGPGQPETQYF,TGCGCCAGCAGCTTGGGCCCGGGACAGCCCGAGACCCAGTACTTC
-,TRBJ2-7,-,TRBV6-2/TRBV6-3,CASSYVANPPYEQYF,TGTGCCAGCAGTTATGTAGCTAACCCCCCCTACGAGCAGTACTTC
TRBD1,TRBJ1-1,-,TRBV5-1,CASSRDRLGYTEAFF,TGCGCCAGCAGCCGGGACAGGTTAGGTTACACTGAAGCTTTCTTT